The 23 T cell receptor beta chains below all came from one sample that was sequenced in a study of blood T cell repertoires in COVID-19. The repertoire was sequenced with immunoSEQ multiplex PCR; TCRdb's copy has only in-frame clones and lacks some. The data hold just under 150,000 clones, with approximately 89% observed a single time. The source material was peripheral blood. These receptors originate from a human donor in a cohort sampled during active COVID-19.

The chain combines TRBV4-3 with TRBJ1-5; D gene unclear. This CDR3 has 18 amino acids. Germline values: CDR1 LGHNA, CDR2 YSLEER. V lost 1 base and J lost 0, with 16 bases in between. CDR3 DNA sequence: TGCGCCAGCAGCCAAGGTGATCCGGAGAGGCATAGCAATCAGCCCCAGCATTTT. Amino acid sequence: CASSQGDPERHSNQPQHF.

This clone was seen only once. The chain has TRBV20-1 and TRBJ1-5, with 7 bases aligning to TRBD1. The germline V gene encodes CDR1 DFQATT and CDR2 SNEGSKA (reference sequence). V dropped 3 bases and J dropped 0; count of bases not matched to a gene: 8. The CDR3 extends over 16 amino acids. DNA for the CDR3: TGCAGTGCTAGTCCAACAGGGGTCGTTAGCAATCAGCCCCAGCATTTT. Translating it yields CSASPTGVVSNQPQHF.

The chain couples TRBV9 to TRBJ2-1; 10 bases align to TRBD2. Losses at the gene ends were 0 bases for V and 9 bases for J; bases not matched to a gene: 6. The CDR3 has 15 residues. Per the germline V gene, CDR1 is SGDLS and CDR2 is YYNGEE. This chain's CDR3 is CASSVALAGVGEQFF. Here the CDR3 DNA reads TGTGCCAGCAGCGTAGCGCTAGCGGGGGTAGGTGAGCAGTTCTTC.

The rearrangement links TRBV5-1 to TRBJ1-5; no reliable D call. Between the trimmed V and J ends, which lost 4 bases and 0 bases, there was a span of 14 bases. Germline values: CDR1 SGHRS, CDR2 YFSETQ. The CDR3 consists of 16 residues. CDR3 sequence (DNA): TGCGCCAGCAGCCTTAACCCGGGGTATAGCAATCAGCCCCAGCATTTT. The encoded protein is CASSLNPGYSNQPQHF.

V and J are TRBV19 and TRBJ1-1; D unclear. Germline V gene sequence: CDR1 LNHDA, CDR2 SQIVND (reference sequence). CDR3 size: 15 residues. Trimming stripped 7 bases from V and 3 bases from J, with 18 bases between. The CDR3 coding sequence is TGTGCCAGTACCCAAATCCCCGACGCGGACACTGAAGCTTTCTTT. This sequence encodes CASTQIPDADTEAFF.

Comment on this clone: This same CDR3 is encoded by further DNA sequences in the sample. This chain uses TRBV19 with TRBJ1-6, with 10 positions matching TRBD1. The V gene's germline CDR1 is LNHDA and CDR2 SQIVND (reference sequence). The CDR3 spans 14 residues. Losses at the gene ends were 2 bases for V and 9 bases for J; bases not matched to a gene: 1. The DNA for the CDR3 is TGTGCCAGTAGTATACGGGACAGGGGTTCACCCCTCCACTTT. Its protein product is CASSIRDRGSPLHF.

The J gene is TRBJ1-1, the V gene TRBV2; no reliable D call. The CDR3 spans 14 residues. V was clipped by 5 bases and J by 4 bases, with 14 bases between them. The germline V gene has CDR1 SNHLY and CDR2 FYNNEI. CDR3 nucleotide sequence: TGTGCCAGCAGTCGACGGGAGGGAGGCACTGAAGCTTTCTTT. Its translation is CASSRREGGTEAFF. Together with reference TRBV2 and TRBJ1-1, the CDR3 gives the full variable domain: EPEVTQTPSHQVTQMGQEVILRCVPISNHLYFYWYRQILGQKVEFLVSFYNNEISEKSEIFDDQFSVERPDGSNFTLKIRSTKLEDSAMYFCASSRREGGTEAFFGQGTRLTVV.

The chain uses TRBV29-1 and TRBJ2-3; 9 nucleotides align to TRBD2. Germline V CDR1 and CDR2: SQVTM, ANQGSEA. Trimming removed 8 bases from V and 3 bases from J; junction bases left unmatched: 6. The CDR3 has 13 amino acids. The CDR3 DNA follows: TGCAGCATCTCGCGGGGGGGGACAGATACGCAGTATTTT. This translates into CSISRGGTDTQYF.

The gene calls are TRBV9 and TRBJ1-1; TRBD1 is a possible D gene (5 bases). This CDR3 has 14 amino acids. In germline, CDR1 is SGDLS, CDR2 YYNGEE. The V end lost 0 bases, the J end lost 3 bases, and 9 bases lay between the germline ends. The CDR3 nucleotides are TGTGCCAGCAGCGTAGTCGACAGCTACACTGAAGCTTTCTTT. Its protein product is CASSVVDSYTEAFF.

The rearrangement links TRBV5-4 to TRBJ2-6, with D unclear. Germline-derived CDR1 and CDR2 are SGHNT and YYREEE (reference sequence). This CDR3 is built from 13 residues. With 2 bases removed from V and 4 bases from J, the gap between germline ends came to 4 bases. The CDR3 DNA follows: TGTGCCAGCAGCTTCCAGGGGGCCAACGTCCTGACTTTC. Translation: CASSFQGANVLTF.

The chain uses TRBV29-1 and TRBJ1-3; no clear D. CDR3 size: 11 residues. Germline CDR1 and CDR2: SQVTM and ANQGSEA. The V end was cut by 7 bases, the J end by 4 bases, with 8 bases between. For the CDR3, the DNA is TGCAGCGGGGCAGAAGGAAACACCATATATTTT. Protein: CSGAEGNTIYF. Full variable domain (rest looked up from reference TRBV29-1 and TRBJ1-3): SAVISQKPSRDICQRGTSLTIQCQVDSQVTMMFWYRQQPGQSLTLIATANQGSEATYESGFVIDKFPISRPNLTFSTLTVSNMSPEDSSIYLCSGAEGNTIYFGEGSWLTVV.

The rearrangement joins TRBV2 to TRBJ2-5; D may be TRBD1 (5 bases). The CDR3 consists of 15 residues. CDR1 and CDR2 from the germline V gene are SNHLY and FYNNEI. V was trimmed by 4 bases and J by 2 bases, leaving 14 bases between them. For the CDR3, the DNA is TGTGCCAGCAGTGTCCTAATACAGGTTCAAGAGACCCAGTACTTC. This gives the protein CASSVLIQVQETQYF. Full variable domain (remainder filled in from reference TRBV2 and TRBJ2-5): EPEVTQTPSHQVTQMGQEVILRCVPISNHLYFYWYRQILGQKVEFLVSFYNNEISEKSEIFDDQFSVERPDGSNFTLKIRSTKLEDSAMYFCASSVLIQVQETQYFGPGTRLLVL.

The CDR3 nucleotides are TGTGCCAGCAGCTGGCGGACAGGGTTGTACGAGCAGTACTTC. Protein product: CASSWRTGLYEQYF. V gene TRBV7-2 combines with J gene TRBJ2-7; 8 bases are a match to TRBD1. Per the germline V gene, CDR1 is SGHTA and CDR2 is FQGNSA. Losses at the gene ends were 4 bases for V and 4 bases for J; bases not matched to a gene: 6. This CDR3 region has 14 residues.

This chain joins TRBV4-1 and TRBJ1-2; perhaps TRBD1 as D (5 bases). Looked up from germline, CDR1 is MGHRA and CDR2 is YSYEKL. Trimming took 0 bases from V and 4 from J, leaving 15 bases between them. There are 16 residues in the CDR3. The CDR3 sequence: CASSQDLGGWGYGYTF. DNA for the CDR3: TGCGCCAGCAGCCAAGATCTCGGGGGTTGGGGCTATGGCTACACCTTC.

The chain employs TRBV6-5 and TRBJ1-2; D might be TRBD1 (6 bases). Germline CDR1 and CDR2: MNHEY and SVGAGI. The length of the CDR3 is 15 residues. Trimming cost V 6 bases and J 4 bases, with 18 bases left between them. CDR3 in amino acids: CASSDRTGTFYGYTF. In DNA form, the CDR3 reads TGTGCCAGCAGCGACCGTACCGGGACATTCTATGGCTACACCTTC.

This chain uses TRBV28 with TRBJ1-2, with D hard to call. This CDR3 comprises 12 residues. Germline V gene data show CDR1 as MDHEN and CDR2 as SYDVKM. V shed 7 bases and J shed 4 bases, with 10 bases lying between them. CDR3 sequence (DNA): TGTGCCAGCACACCTGGAGTCTATGGCTACACCTTC. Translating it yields CASTPGVYGYTF.

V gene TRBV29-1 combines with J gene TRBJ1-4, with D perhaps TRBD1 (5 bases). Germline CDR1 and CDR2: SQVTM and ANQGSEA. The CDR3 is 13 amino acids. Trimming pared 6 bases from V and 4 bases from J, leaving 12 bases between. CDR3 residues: CSVADSFNEKLFF. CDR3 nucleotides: TGCAGCGTCGCTGACAGTTTTAATGAAAAACTGTTTTTT.

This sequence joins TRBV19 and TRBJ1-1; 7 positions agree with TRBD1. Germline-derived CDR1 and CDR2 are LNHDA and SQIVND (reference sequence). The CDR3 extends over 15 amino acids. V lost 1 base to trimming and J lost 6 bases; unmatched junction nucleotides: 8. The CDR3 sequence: CASSIGRGRGSEAFF. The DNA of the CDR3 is TGTGCCAGTAGTATAGGTAGGGGGCGCGGGTCTGAAGCTTTCTTT.

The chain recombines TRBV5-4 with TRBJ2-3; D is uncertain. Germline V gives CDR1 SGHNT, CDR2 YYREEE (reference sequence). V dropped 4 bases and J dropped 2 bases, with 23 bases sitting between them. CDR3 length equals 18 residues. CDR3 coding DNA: TGTGCCAGCAGCAGTTTTTTTTCGCGGCGCGGTCACACAGATACGCAGTATTTT. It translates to CASSSFFSRRGHTDTQYF.

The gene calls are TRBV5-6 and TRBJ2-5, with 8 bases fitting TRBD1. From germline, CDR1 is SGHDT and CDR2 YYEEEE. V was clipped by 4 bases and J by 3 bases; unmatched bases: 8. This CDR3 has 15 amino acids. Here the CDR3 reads CASSDTPGQEETQYF. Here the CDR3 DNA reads TGTGCCAGCAGCGACACACCGGGACAGGAAGAGACCCAGTACTTC.

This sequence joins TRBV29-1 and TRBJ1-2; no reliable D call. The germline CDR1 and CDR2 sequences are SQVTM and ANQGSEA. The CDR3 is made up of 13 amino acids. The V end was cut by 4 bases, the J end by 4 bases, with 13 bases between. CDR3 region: CSVVDPYFYGYTF. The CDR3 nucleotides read TGCAGCGTTGTAGACCCCTACTTCTATGGCTACACCTTC.

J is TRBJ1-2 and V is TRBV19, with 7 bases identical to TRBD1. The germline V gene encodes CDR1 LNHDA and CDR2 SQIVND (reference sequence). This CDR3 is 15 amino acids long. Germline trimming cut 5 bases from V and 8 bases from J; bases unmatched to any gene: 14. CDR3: CASSSTGTAVWGYTF. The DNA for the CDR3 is TGTGCCAGTAGTTCAACCGGGACAGCGGTCTGGGGCTACACCTTC.

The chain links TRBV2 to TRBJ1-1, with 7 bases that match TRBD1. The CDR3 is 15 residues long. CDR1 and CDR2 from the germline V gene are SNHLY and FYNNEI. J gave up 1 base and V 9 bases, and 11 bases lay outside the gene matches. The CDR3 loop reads CARDRDRYRNTEAFF. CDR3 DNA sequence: TGTGCCAGGGATCGGGACAGATATAGGAACACTGAAGCTTTCTTT.